This paragraph covers one TCR beta chain sequence. The germline V gene encodes CDR1 LNHDA and CDR2 SQIVND (reference sequence). The CDR3 sequence is 16 residues long. V was pared by 5 bases and J by 0 bases, with 14 bases between. The data were produced by immunoSEQ multiplex PCR, yet TCRdb's version contains in-frame clones alone and is incomplete. This sample has more than 6,500 clones; 20% to 30% occur once, and the top ten carry 3.5% to 5.5%. These data originate in a study of graft-versus-host responses after intestinal transplantation. Study context: The whole recipient group had anti-thymocyte globulin induction followed by tacrolimus and steroids for approximately three years. Study results and caveats: Declining HvG levels early post-transplant were linked to peak circulating GvH clone levels.

The sample in question was alloreactive CD4+ T cells from a mixed lymphocyte reaction culture, obtained before intestinal transplant. Subset specified: CFSE-low proliferating T cells sorted from roughly six-day pre-transplant mixed lymphocyte reaction (GvH or HvG direction). This chain uses TRBV19 with TRBJ1-3; D is unresolved. The origin of this receptor is a human patient who received an intestinal transplant. The CDR3 region has the DNA TGTGCCAGTAGTCCACGAGGACTGAGCTCTGGAAACACCATATATTTT. It is translated as CASSPRGLSSGNTIYF.